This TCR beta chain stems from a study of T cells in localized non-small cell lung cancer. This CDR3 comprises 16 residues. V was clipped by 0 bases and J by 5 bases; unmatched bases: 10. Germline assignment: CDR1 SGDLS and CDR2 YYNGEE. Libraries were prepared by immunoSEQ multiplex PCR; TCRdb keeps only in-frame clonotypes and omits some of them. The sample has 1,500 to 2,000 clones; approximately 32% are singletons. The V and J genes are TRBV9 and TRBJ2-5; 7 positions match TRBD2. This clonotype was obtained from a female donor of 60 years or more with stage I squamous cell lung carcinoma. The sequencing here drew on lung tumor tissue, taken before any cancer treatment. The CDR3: CASSVGNPGGRETQYF. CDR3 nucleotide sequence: TGTGCCAGCAGCGTAGGGAACCCGGGAGGAAGGGAGACCCAGTACTTC. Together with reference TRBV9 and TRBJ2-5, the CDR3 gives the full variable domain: DSGVTQTPKHLITATGQRVTLRCSPRSGDLSVYWYQQSLDQGLQFLIQYYNGEERAKGNILERFSAQQFPDLHSELNLSSLELGDSALYFCASSVGNPGGRETQYFGPGTRLLVL.